A single sample is the source of the 21 T cell receptor beta chains below, sequenced in a study of T cells after posttransplantation cyclophosphamide. The method was immunoSEQ multiplex PCR; TCRdb's version includes in-frame clones alone and lacks a portion of them. The profile shows roughly 20,000 clones, more than 80% of them singletons. Control samples came 1 year after myeloablative marrow transplants with methotrexate plus calcineurin inhibitor. The material sequenced was PBMCs, taken after an allogeneic stem cell transplant with a calcineurin inhibitor and methotrexate. These receptors came from a female patient aged 50 to 65 who received an allogeneic stem cell transplant from an unrelated donor, was CMV-positive, and had chronic GVHD only. Some T cells may be provided by the graft donor.

This clone was found once. The V call is TRBV9, the J call TRBJ2-7; 10 nucleotides line up with TRBD1. The trim removed 0 bases at V and 2 bases at J, leaving 2 bases unmatched. The CDR3 is 15 residues long. Per the germline V gene, CDR1 is SGDLS and CDR2 is YYNGEE. Here the CDR3 reads CASSVGGTGAYEQYF. The CDR3 DNA sequence: TGTGCCAGCAGCGTAGGAGGGACAGGGGCCTACGAGCAGTACTTC.

This chain uses TRBV6-5 with TRBJ2-7; 9 nucleotides line up with TRBD1. V lost 2 bases and J lost 6; bases outside the gene matches: 5. Germline V CDR1 and CDR2: MNHEY, SVGAGI. The CDR3 length is 14 residues. The CDR3 here is CASSYGTGKGEQYF. As DNA, the CDR3 is TGTGCCAGCAGTTACGGGACAGGGAAGGGCGAGCAGTACTTC.

The count of this clone is one. This rearrangement joins TRBV29-1 to TRBJ2-7, with a weak D call TRBD2 (5 bases). Germline CDR1 is SQVTM and CDR2 is ANQGSEA. The V end was cut by 6 bases, the J end by 2 bases, with 14 bases between. The CDR3 consists of 13 residues. CDR3 coding DNA: TGCAGCGTCCGATTTAGCGCCACCTACGAGCAGTACTTC. Encoded protein: CSVRFSATYEQYF.

The V call is TRBV28, the J call TRBJ2-1; D is perhaps TRBD2 (6 bases). Trimming cost V 10 bases and J 0 bases, with 19 bases left between them. This CDR3 is 16 amino acids long. CDR1 and CDR2 from the germline V gene are MDHEN and SYDVKM. The CDR3 bases are TGTGCCACATCGCCCCGGGACTTCAGCTCCTACAATGAGCAGTTCTTC. Translating gives CATSPRDFSSYNEQFF.

This chain uses TRBV7-9 with TRBJ2-2; D is perhaps TRBD1 (6 bases). Per germline, CDR1 SEHNR and CDR2 FQNEAQ (reference sequence). Trimming removed 5 bases from V and 7 bases from J, with 20 bases in between. CDR3 size: 16 residues. The CDR3 region has the DNA TGTGCCAGCAGCAACTACAGGGTGCGGAACGGCGGGGAGCTGTTTTTT. This translates into CASSNYRVRNGGELFF.

The chain has TRBV5-1 and TRBJ2-1; perhaps TRBD2 as D (6 bases). The length of the CDR3 is 15 residues. Germline V CDR1 and CDR2: SGHRS, YFSETQ. V was shortened by 2 bases and J by 4 bases, with 13 bases between the two germline ends. DNA of the CDR3: TGCGCCAGCAGCTTAGAACTAGCTTCTTACAATGAGCAGTTCTTC. Translation: CASSLELASYNEQFF.

This rearrangement joins TRBV7-9 to TRBJ2-5; 9 bases are a match to TRBD2. The CDR3 has 14 residues. Per the germline V gene, CDR1 is SEHNR and CDR2 is FQNEAQ (reference sequence). The junction had 2 bases not matched to a gene; V was cut back by 6 bases and J by 0 bases. The CDR3 protein is CASRTSGYQETQYF. DNA for the CDR3: TGTGCCAGCAGGACTAGCGGCTACCAAGAGACCCAGTACTTC.

The genes are TRBV18 and TRBJ2-7; tentatively, D is TRBD1 (5 bases). The germline CDR1 and CDR2 sequences are KGHSH and LQKENI. Trimming removed 3 bases at V and 2 bases at J, with 11 bases between. The CDR3 covers 14 residues. CDR3 region: CASSPFPGTYEQYF. The CDR3 bases are TGTGCCAGCTCACCGTTCCCAGGGACCTACGAGCAGTACTTC.

The chain is built from TRBV5-1 and TRBJ2-5, with 7 bases lining up with TRBD2. Germline V gives CDR1 SGHRS, CDR2 YFSETQ. J gave up 5 bases and V 4 bases, and 5 bases lay outside the gene matches. The CDR3 extends over 13 amino acids. The CDR3 DNA reads TGCGCCAGCAGCGTCGGGACTACGGAGACCCAGTACTTC. Protein sequence: CASSVGTTETQYF.

This chain links TRBV13 with TRBJ2-3; 8 bases match TRBD1. The CDR3 sequence is 13 residues long. V dropped 7 bases and J dropped 6; count of bases not matched to a gene: 6. Germline V CDR1 and CDR2: PRHDT, FYEKMQ (reference sequence). The CDR3 sequence is CASNRGQADTQYF. The CDR3 DNA follows: TGTGCCAGCAACCGGGGACAGGCTGATACGCAGTATTTT.

The gene calls are TRBV6-4 and TRBJ1-5, with a possible D match to TRBD1 (6 bases). V dropped 10 bases and J dropped 2 bases, with 21 bases sitting between them. The CDR3 has 16 amino acids. Germline lookup yields CDR1 MRHNA and CDR2 SNTAGT. CDR3 DNA sequence: TGTGCCACCCGATTCCGTCGCAGGGGAGGCAATCAGCCCCAGCATTTT. Protein sequence: CATRFRRRGGNQPQHF.

The CDR3 reads CASSQGGGQPQHF. The CDR3 DNA reads TGCGCCAGCAGCCAAGGCGGGGGACAGCCCCAGCATTTT. The chain recombines TRBV4-3 with TRBJ1-5, with D possibly TRBD1 on 5 matching bases. The germline CDR1 and CDR2 sequences are LGHNA and YSLEER. Between the trimmed V and J ends, which lost 1 base and 7 bases, there was a span of 8 bases. The CDR3 has 13 amino acids.

V is TRBV11-1 and J is TRBJ2-1; no clear D gene. V lost 2 bases, J lost 8 bases, and 10 bases lay in between. This CDR3 has 13 residues. Per germline, CDR1 SGHAT and CDR2 FQDESV (reference sequence). CDR3 sequence reads: CASSLLRRDEQFF. CDR3 DNA sequence: TGTGCCAGCAGCTTACTGCGACGGGATGAGCAGTTCTTC.

V and J are TRBV29-1 and TRBJ1-1, with D uncertain. CDR1 is SQVTM and CDR2 is ANQGSEA in the germline V gene. The CDR3 consists of 15 residues. V was shortened by 7 bases and J by 0 bases, with 18 bases between the two germline ends. The CDR3 here is CSGMSPGGMNTEAFF. The CDR3 region has the DNA TGCAGCGGTATGTCTCCAGGCGGGATGAACACTGAAGCTTTCTTT.

V usage is TRBV7-9 and J usage is TRBJ2-2, with 12 bases that match TRBD2. The V gene's germline CDR1 is SEHNR and CDR2 FQNEAQ (reference sequence). V lost 3 bases to trimming and J lost 5 bases; unmatched junction nucleotides: 4. The CDR3 contains 16 residues. The CDR3 nucleotides are TGTGCCAGCAGCTTTCCTAGCGGGAGGGGTACCGGGGAGCTGTTTTTT. This codes for CASSFPSGRGTGELFF. Using reference TRBV7-9 and TRBJ2-2 for the parts outside the CDR3, the full variable domain is DTGVSQNPRHKITKRGQNVTFRCDPISEHNRLYWYRQTLGQGPEFLTYFQNEAQLEKSRLLSDRFSAERPKGSFSTLEIQRTEQGDSAMYLCASSFPSGRGTGELFFGEGSRLTVL.

The chain joins TRBV4-2 to TRBJ1-1; D unclear. The V gene's germline CDR1 is LGHNA and CDR2 YNFKEQ. This CDR3 is built from 16 residues. The ends were cut back, 0 bases at V and 0 bases at J, with 11 bases in the middle. The CDR3 DNA is TGTGCCAGCAGCCAAGAATCCCTCGAGATGAACACTGAAGCTTTCTTT. This sequence encodes CASSQESLEMNTEAFF.

The chain links TRBV18 to TRBJ1-3; TRBD1 agrees at 10 bases. In germline, CDR1 is KGHSH, CDR2 LQKENI. V shed 3 bases and J 6 bases; nucleotides not matched to a gene: 5. This CDR3 contains 15 residues. CDR3 protein: CASSPGGQGKNTIYF. The CDR3 coding sequence is TGTGCCAGCTCACCCGGGGGACAGGGGAAAAACACCATATATTTT.

V and J are TRBV28 and TRBJ2-1, with D possibly matching TRBD2 (5 bases). Germline values: CDR1 MDHEN, CDR2 SYDVKM. The CDR3 runs 15 residues. V lost 2 bases, J lost 3 bases, and 11 bases lay in between. This CDR3 reads CASSLSGLSYNEQFF. The CDR3 coding sequence is TGTGCCAGCAGTTTAAGCGGACTCAGCTACAATGAGCAGTTCTTC.

Only one count was recorded for this clone. The chain recombines TRBV2 with TRBJ1-2; the match to TRBD1 covers 9 bases. V gave up 6 bases and J gave up 3 bases; unmatched junction bases: 8. Germline CDR1 SNHLY, CDR2 FYNNEI. The CDR3 sequence is 15 residues long. CDR3 sequence reads: CASRAQGASHYGYTF. CDR3 coding DNA: TGTGCCAGCAGAGCACAGGGGGCGTCTCACTATGGCTACACCTTC.

The rearrangement links TRBV29-1 to TRBJ2-5; unclear D gene. CDR3 length: 12 residues. Germline CDR1 reads SQVTM; CDR2 reads ANQGSEA. V lost 6 bases and J lost 3, with 11 bases in between. The CDR3 nucleotides read TGCAGCGTACGAACATCGAAAGAGACCCAGTACTTC. Its protein is CSVRTSKETQYF. Combining the CDR3 with reference TRBV29-1 and TRBJ2-5 gives the whole variable domain SAVISQKPSRDICQRGTSLTIQCQVDSQVTMMFWYRQQPGQSLTLIATANQGSEATYESGFVIDKFPISRPNLTFSTLTVSNMSPEDSSIYLCSVRTSKETQYFGPGTRLLVL.

Details on this clone: The CDR3 end shows no conserved phenylalanine or tryptophan, and so a read error is likely. The DNA is omitted, as the CDR3 cannot be located on it reliably, and the CDR3 follows TCRdb's listing. CDR3 loop: CASSLDVAGVFLV. The chain couples TRBV7-9 to TRBJ1-4. Looked up from germline, CDR1 is SEHNR and CDR2 is FQNEAQ (reference sequence). The CDR3 extends over 13 residues, inclusive of both ends.